These 2 T cell receptor beta chains originate from one sample sequenced in a study of cytomegalovirus exposure and HLA in healthy donors. 60 Vbeta and 13 Jbeta primers were used in PCR. Sequencing used immunoSEQ multiplex PCR; TCRdb keeps in-frame clones, though not all of them. This sample has around 140,000 clones, with roughly four fifths found just once. The sequenced sample consisted of PBMCs. These receptors all come from a woman aged 50 to 60 in good health and CMV-seropositive.

The gene calls are TRBV4-3 and TRBJ2-7; D unclear. This CDR3 is built from 16 residues. Between the trimmed V and J ends, which lost 0 bases and 0 bases, there was a span of 12 bases. Per the germline V gene, CDR1 is LGHNA and CDR2 is YSLEER. The CDR3 DNA reads as TGCGCCAGCAGCCAAGAGATAACGGAGAGCTCCTACGAGCAGTACTTC. The encoded protein is CASSQEITESSYEQYF.

The rearrangement uses TRBV9 and TRBJ1-5; D might be TRBD1 (5 bases). The V gene's germline CDR1 is SGDLS and CDR2 YYNGEE. Trimming took off 0 bases at V and 7 bases at J, with 14 bases between the two ends. The CDR3 runs 15 residues. The CDR3 DNA reads TGTGCCAGCAGCGTAGCGGGCGGGCGGGGCCAGCCCCAGCATTTT. This codes for CASSVAGGRGQPQHF.